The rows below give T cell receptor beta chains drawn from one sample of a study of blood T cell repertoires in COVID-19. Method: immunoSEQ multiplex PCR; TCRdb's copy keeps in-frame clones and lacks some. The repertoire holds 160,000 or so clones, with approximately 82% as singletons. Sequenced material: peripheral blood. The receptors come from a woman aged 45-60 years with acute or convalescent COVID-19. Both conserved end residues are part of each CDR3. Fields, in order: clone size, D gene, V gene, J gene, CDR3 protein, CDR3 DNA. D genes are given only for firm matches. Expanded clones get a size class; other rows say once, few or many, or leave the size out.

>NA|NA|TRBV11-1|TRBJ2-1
CASTLERSYNEQFF
TGTGCCAGCACCCTTGAGCGGAGCTACAATGAGCAGTTCTTC
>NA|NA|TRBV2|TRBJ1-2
CASSGQGYGYTF
TGTGCCAGCAGTGGGCAGGGTTATGGCTACACCTTC
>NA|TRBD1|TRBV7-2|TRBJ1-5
CASSLPGGPNQPQHF
TGTGCCAGCAGCTTACCAGGGGGCCCCAATCAGCCCCAGCATTTT
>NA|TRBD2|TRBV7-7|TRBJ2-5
CASGRGGSQETQYF
TGTGCCAGCGGGCGGGGAGGGTCACAAGAGACCCAGTACTTC
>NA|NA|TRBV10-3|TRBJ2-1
CAISEGGGTNEQFF
TGTGCCATCAGTGAAGGGGGGGGGACGAATGAGCAGTTCTTC
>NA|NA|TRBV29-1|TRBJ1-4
CSASGQSEKLFF
TGCAGCGCCTCGGGACAATCGGAAAAACTGTTTTTT
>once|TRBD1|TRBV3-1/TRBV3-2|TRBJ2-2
CASSQYNKDPCVDREGCGDGELFF
TGTGCCAGCAGCCAATATAACAAAGACCCTTGTGTAGACAGGGAAGGGTGTGGGGACGGGGAGCTGTTTTTT
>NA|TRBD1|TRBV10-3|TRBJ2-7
CAIGRQGDNEQYF
TGTGCCATCGGGAGACAGGGTGACAACGAGCAGTACTTC
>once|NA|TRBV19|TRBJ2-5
CASSTQGPFQETQYF
TGTGCCAGTAGTACCCAGGGGCCCTTCCAAGAGACCCAGTACTTC
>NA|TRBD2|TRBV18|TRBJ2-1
CASSPTAGVSDEQFF
TGTGCCAGCTCACCAACAGCGGGAGTTAGTGATGAGCAGTTCTTC
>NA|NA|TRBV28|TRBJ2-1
CASSGGGSLNEQFF
TGTGCCAGTTCAGGGGGCGGGAGTTTGAATGAGCAGTTCTTC
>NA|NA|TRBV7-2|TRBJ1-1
CATDRQANTEAFF
TGTGCCACTGACAGGCAAGCTAACACTGAAGCTTTCTTT
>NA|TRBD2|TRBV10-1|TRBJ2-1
CASSASGGRYNEQFF
TGCGCCAGCAGTGCTAGCGGGGGGCGATACAATGAGCAGTTCTTC
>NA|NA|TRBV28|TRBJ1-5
CASSSITGNSNQPQHF
TGTGCCAGCAGTTCCATAACAGGTAATAGCAATCAGCCCCAGCATTTT
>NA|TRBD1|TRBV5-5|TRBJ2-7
CASSPTLRGRSSYEQYF
TGTGCCAGCAGCCCTACGTTGAGGGGGCGAAGCTCCTACGAGCAGTACTTC
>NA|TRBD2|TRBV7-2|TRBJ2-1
CASSLALRPSGASSYNEQFF
TGTGCCAGCAGCTTAGCGCTTAGGCCTAGCGGGGCTAGCTCCTACAATGAGCAGTTCTTC
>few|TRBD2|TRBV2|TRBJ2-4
CASSPTFGLAGTQYF
TGTGCCAGCAGCCCCACTTTTGGGCTAGCGGGGACGCAGTACTTC
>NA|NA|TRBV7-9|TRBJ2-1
CASSLQGLASNEQFF
TGTGCCAGCAGCTTGCAGGGGCTCGCAAGCAATGAGCAGTTCTTC
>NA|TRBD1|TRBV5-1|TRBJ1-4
CASSLGDRGFGWSNEKLFF
TGCGCCAGCAGCTTGGGGGACAGGGGATTCGGATGGTCTAATGAAAAACTGTTTTTT
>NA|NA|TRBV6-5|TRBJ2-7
CASMLGQGGYEQYF
TGTGCCAGCATGTTGGGGCAGGGCGGATACGAGCAGTACTTC